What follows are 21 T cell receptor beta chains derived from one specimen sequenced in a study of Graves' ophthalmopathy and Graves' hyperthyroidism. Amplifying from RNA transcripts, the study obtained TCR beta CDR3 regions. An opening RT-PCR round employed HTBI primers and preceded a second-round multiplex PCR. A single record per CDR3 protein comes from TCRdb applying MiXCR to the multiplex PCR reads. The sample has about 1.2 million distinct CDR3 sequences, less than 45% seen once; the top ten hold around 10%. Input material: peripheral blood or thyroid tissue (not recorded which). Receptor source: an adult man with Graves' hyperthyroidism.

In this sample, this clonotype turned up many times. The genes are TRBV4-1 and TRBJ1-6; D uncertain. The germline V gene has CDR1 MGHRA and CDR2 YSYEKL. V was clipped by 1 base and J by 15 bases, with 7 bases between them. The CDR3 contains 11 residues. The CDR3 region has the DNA TGCGCCAGCAGCCAAGCGCGACGCCTCCACTTT. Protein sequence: CASSQARRLHF.

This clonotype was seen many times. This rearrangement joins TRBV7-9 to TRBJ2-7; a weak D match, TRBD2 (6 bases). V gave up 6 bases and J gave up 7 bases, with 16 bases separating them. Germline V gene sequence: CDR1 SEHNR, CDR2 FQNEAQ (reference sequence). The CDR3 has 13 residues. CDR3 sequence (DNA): TGTGCCAGCAGAACCGGGTCGGGGAGGGAGCAGTACTTC. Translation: CASRTGSGREQYF.

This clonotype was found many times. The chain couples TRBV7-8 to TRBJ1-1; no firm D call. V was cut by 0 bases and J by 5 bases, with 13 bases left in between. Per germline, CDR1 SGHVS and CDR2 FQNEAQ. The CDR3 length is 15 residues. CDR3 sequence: CASSLAPGGRTEAFF. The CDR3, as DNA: TGTGCCAGCAGCTTAGCCCCGGGAGGGCGGACTGAAGCTTTCTTT.

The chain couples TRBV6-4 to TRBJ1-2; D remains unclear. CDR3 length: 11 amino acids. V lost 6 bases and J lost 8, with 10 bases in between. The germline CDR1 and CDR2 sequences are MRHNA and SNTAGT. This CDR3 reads CASRTGMGYTF. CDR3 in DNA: TGTGCCAGCAGAACGGGAATGGGCTACACCTTC.

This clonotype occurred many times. CDR3 sequence: CASSYRAGNTGELFF. The DNA of the CDR3 is TGTGCCAGCAGCTACCGAGCGGGGAACACCGGGGAGCTGTTTTTT. V gene TRBV7-2 combines with J gene TRBJ2-2, with D tentatively TRBD2 (6 bases). The V and J ends lost 4 bases and 1 base respectively, with 10 bases between them. Germline values: CDR1 SGHTA, CDR2 FQGNSA. The CDR3 has 15 residues.

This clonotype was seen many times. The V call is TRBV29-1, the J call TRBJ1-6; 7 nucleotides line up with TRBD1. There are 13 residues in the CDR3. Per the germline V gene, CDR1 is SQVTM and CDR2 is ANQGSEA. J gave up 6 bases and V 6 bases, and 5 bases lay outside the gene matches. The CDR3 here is CSVGDRANSPLHF. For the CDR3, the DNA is TGCAGCGTAGGTGACAGGGCTAATTCACCCCTCCACTTT.

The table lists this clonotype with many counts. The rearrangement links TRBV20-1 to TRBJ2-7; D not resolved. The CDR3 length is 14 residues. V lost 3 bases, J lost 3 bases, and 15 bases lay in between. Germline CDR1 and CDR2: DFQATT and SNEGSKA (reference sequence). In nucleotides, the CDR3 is TGCAGTGCTAGCGGTGGGCATGGGGTCTACGAGCAGTACTTC. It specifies CSASGGHGVYEQYF.

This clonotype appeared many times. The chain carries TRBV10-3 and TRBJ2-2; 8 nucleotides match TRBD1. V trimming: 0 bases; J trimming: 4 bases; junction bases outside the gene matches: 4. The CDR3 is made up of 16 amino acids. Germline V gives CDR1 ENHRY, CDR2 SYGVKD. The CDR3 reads CAISESDRETTGELFF. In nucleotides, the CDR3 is TGTGCCATCAGTGAGTCGGACAGGGAGACCACCGGGGAGCTGTTTTTT.

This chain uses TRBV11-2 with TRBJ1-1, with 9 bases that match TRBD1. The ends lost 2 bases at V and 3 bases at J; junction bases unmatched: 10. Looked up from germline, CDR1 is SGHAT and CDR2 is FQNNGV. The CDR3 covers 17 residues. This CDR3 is CASSLRTGVDRYTEAFF. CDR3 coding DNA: TGTGCCAGCAGCTTAAGGACAGGGGTCGATCGGTACACTGAAGCTTTCTTT.

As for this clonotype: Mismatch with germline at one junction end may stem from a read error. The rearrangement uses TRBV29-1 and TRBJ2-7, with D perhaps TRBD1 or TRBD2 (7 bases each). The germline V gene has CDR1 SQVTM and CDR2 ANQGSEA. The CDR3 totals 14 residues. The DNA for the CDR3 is TGTGCCAGCGACGATGGACTAGGGGGCTACGGGCAGTACTTC. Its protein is CASDDGLGGYGQYF.

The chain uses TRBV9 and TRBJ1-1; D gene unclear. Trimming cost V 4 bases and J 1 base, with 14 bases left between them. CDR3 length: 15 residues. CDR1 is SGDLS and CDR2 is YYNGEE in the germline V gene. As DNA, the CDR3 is TGTGCCAGCAGCCCCCGGGCGTCGGGGAACACTGAAGCTTTCTTT. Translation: CASSPRASGNTEAFF.

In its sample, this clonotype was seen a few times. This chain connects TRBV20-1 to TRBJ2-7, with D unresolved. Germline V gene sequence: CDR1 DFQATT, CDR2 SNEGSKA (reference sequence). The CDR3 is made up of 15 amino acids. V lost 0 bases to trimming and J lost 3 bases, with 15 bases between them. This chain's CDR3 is CSARDRGPSFYEQYF. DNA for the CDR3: TGCAGTGCTAGAGATCGTGGCCCCAGCTTCTACGAGCAGTACTTC.

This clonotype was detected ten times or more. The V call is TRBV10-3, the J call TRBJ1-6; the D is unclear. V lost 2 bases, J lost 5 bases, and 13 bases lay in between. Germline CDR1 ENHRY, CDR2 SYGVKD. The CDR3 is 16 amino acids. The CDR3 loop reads CAISERRVADNSPLHF. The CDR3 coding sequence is TGTGCCATCAGTGAGAGAAGAGTGGCGGATAATTCACCCCTCCACTTT.

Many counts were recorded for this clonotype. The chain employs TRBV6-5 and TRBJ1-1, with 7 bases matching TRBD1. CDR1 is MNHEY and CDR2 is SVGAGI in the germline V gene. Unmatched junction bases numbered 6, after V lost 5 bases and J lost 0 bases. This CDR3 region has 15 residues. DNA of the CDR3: TGTGCCAGCAGTCCCCCGGGGACAGTGAACACTGAAGCTTTCTTT. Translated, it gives CASSPPGTVNTEAFF.

The chain's CDR3 is CASSGARGGSGELFF. Here the CDR3 DNA reads TGTGCCAGTAGCGGGGCGAGGGGGGGGTCCGGGGAGCTGTTTTTT. This sequence joins TRBV19 and TRBJ2-2, with a possible D match to TRBD2 (7 bases). V dropped 6 bases and J dropped 6 bases, with 17 bases sitting between them. The CDR3 has 15 residues. Per germline, CDR1 LNHDA and CDR2 SQIVND (reference sequence).

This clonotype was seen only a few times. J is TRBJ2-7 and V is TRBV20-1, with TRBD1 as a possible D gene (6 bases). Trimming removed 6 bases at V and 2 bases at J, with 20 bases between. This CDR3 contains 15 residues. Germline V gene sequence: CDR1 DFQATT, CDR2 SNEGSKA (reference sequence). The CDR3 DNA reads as TGCAGTGCAGGAGGATCCGGGACACCAGCCTACGAGCAGTACTTC. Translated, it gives CSAGGSGTPAYEQYF.

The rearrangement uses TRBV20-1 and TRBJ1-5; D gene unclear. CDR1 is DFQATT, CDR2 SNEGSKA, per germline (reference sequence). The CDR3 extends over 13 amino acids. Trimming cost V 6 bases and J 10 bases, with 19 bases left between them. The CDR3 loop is CSASWDLISPQHF. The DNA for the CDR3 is TGCAGTGCCAGTTGGGATTTAATCAGCCCCCAGCATTTT.

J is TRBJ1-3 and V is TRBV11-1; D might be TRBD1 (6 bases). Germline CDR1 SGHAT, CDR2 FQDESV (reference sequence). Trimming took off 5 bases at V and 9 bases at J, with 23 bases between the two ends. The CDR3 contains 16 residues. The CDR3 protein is CASSRAQGPYASTIYF. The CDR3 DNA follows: TGTGCCAGCAGCAGAGCACAGGGACCGTACGCGAGCACCATATATTTT.

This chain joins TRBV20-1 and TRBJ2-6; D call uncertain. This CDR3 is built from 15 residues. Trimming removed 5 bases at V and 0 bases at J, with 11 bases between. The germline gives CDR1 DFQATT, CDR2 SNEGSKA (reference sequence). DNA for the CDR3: TGCAGTGCTCTACCGATTCCCTCTGGGGCCAACGTCCTGACTTTC. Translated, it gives CSALPIPSGANVLTF.

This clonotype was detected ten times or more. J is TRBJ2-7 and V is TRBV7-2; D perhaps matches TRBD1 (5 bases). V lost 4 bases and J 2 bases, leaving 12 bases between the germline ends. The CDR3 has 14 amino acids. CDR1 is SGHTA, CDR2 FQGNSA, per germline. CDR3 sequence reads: CASSSKLGPYEQYF. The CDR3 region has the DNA TGTGCCAGCAGCTCTAAGTTGGGGCCCTACGAGCAGTACTTC.

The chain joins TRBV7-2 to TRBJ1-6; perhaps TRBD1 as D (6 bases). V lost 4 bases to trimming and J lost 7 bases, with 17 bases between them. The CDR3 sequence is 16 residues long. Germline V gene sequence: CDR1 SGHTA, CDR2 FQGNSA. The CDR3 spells CASSSLPDSHNSPLHF. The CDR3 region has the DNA TGTGCCAGCAGCTCACTCCCGGACAGTCACAATTCACCCCTCCACTTT.